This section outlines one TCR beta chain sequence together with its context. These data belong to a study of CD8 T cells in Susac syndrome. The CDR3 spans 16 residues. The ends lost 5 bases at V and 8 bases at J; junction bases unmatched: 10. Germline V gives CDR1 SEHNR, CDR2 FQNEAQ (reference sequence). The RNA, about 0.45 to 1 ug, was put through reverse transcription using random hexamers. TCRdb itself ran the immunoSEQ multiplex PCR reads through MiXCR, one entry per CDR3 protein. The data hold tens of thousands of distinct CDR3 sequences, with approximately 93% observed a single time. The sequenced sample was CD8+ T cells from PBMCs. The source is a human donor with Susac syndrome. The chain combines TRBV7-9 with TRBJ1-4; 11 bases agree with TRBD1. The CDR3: CASSHNWGQGEEKLFF. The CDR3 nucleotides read TGTGCCAGCAGCCACAACTGGGGACAGGGGGAGGAAAAACTGTTTTTT.